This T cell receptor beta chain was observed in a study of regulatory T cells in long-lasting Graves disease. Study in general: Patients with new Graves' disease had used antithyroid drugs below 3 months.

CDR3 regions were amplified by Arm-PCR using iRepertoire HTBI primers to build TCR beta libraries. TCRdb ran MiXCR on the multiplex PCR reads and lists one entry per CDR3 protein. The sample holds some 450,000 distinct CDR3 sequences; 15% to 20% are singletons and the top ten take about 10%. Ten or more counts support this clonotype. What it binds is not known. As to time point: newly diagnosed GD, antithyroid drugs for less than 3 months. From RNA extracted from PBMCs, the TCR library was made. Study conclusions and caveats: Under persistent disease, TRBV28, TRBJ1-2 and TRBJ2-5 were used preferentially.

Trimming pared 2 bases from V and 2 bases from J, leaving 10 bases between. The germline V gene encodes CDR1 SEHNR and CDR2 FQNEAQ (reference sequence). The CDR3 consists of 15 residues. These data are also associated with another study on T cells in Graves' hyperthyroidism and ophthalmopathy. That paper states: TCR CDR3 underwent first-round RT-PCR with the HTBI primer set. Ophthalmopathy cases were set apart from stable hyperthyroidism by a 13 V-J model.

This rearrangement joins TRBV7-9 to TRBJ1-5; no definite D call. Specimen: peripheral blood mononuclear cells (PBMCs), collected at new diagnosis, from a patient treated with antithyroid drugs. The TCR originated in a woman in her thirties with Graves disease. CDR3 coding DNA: TGTGCCAGCAGCTTACAATCTGGGGGCAATCAGCCCCAGCATTTT. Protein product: CASSLQSGGNQPQHF.